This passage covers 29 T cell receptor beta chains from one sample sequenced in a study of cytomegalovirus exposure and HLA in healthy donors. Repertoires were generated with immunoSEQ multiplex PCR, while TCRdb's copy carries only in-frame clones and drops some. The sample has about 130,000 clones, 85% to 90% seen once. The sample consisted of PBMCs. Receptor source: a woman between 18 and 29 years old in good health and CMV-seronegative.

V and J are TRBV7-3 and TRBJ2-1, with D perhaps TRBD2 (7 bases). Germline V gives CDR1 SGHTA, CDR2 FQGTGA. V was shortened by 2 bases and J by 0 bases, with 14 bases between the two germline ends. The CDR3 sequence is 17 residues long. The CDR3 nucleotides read TGTGCCAGCAGCTTATACGGGGGGCCGAGCTCCTACAATGAGCAGTTCTTC. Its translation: CASSLYGGPSSYNEQFF.

This CDR3 is CASSRYLSTEAFF. The CDR3 region has the DNA TGTGCCAGCAGCCGCTACCTGAGCACTGAAGCTTTCTTT. The chain combines TRBV5-8 with TRBJ1-1; D gene uncertain. Germline values: CDR1 SGHTS, CDR2 YDEGEE. The CDR3 covers 13 residues. The V and J ends lost 4 bases and 4 bases respectively, with 11 bases between them.

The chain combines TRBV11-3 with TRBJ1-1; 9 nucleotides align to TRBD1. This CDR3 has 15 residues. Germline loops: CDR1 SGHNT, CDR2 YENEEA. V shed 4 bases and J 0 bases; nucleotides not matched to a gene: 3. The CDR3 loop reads CASSSGQGMNTEAFF. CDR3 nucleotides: TGTGCCAGCAGCTCAGGACAGGGGATGAACACTGAAGCTTTCTTT.

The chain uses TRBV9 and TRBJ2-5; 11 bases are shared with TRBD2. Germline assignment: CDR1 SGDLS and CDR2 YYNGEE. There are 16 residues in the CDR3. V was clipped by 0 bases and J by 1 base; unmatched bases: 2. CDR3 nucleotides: TGTGCCAGCAGCGTAGCTAGCGGGGGGTCCCAAGAGACCCAGTACTTC. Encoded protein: CASSVASGGSQETQYF.

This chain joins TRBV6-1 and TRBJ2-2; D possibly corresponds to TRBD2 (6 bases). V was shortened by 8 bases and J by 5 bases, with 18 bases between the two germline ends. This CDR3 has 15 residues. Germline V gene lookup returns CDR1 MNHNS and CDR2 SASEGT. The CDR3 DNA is TGTGCCAGCGCGGACCGACTAGATCGAACCGGGGAGCTGTTTTTT. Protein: CASADRLDRTGELFF.

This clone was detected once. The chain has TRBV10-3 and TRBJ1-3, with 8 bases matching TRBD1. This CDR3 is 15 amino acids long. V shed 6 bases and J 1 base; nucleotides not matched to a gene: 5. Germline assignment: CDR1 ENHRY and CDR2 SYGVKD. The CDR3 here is CAISGQGGSGNTIYF. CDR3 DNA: TGTGCCATCAGCGGACAGGGAGGATCTGGAAACACCATATATTTT.

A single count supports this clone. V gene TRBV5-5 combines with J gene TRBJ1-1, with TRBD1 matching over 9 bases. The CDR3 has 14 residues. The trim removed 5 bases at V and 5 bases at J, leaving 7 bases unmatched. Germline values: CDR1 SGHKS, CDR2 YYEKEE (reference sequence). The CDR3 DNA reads TGTGCCAGCAGGGAGACAGGGGGTGGAACTGAAGCTTTCTTT. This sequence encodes CASRETGGGTEAFF.

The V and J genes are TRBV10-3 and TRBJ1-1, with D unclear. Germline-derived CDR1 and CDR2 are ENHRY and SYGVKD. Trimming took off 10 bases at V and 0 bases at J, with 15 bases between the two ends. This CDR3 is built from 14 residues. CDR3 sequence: CATEEARLNTEAFF. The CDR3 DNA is TGTGCCACCGAGGAGGCCCGTTTGAACACTGAAGCTTTCTTT.

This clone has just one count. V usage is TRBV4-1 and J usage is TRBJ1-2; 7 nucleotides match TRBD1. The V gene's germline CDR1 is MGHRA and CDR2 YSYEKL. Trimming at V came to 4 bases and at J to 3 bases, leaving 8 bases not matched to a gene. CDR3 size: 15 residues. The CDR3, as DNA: TGCGCCAGCAGCCTTCCGGGACAGCTTTACTATGGCTACACCTTC. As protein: CASSLPGQLYYGYTF.

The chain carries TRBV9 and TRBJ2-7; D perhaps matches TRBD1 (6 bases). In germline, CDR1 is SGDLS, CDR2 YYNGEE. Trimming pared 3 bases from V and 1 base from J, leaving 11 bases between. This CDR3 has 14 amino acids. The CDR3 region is CASSAPQGSYEQYF. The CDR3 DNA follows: TGTGCCAGCAGCGCTCCTCAGGGGTCCTACGAGCAGTACTTC.

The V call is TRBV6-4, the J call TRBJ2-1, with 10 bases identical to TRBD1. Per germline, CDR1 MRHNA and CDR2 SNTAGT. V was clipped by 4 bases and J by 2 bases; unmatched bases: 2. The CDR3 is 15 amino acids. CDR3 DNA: TGTGCCAGCAGTGTCGGGACAGGGGCCTACAATGAGCAGTTCTTC. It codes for CASSVGTGAYNEQFF.

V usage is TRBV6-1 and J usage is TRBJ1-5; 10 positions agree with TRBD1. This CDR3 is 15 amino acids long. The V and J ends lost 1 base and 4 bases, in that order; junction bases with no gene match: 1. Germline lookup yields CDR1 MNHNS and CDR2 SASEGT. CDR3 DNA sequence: TGTGCCAGCAGTGAAGGGGGACAGGGGAATCAGCCCCAGCATTTT. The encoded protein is CASSEGGQGNQPQHF.

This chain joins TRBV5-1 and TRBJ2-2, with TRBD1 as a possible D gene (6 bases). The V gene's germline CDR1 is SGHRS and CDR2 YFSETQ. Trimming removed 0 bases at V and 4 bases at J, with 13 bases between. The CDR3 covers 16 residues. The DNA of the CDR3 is TGCGCCAGCAGCTTGGTCCAGGGGCACCTCACCGGGGAGCTGTTTTTT. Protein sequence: CASSLVQGHLTGELFF.

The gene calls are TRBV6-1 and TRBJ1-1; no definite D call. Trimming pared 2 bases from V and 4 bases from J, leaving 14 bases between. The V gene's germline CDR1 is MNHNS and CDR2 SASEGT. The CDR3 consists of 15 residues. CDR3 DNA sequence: TGTGCCAGCAGTGAATTAACCTCGCCCAGCACTGAAGCTTTCTTT. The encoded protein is CASSELTSPSTEAFF.

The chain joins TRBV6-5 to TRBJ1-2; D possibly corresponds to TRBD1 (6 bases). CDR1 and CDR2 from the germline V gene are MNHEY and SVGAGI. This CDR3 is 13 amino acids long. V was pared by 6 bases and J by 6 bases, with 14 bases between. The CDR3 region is CASRTGHPHGYTF. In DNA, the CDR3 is TGTGCCAGCAGAACGGGACACCCCCATGGCTACACCTTC.

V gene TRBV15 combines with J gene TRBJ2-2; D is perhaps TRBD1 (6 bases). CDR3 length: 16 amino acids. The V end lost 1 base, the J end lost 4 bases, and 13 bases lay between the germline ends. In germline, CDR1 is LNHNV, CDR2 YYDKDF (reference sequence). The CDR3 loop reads CATSRGGTRITGELFF. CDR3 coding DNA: TGTGCCACCAGCAGAGGTGGGACAAGAATCACCGGGGAGCTGTTTTTT.

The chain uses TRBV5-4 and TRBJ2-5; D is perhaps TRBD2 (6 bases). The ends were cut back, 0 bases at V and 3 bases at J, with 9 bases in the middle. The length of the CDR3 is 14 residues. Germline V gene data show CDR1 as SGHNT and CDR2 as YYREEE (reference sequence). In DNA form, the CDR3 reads TGTGCCAGCAGCTTGGCCGGCGGGGAAGAGACCCAGTACTTC. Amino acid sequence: CASSLAGGEETQYF.

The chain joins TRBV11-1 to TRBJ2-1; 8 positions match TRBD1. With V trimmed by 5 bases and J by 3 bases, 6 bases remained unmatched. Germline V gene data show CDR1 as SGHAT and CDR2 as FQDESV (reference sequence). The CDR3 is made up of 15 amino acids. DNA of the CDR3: TGTGCCAGCAGCCAGGGGGCAGGGGGCTACAATGAGCAGTTCTTC. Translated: CASSQGAGGYNEQFF.

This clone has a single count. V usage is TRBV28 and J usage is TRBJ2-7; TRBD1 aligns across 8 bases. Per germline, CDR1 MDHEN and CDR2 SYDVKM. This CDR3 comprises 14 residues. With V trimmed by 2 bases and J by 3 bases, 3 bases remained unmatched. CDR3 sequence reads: CASSLQGQGYEQYF. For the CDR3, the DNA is TGTGCCAGCAGTTTACAAGGACAGGGCTACGAGCAGTACTTC.

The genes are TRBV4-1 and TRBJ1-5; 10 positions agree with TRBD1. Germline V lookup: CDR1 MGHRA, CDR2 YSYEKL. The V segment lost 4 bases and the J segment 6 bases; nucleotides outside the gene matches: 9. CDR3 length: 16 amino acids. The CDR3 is CASSPRGDRGFQPQHF. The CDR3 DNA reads TGCGCCAGCAGCCCCAGAGGGGACAGGGGTTTTCAGCCCCAGCATTTT.

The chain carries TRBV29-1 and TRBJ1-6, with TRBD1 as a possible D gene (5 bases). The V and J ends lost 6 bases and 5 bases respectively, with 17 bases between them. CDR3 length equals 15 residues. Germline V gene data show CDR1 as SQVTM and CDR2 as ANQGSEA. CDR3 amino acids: CSVTLQGSNNSPLHF. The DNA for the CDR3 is TGCAGCGTGACCTTGCAGGGTTCGAATAATTCACCCCTCCACTTT.

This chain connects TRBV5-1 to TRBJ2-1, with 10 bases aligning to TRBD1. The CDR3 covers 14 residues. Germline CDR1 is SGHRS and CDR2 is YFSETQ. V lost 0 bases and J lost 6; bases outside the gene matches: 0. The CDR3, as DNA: TGCGCCAGCAGCTTGGGACAGGGGGCCAATGAGCAGTTCTTC. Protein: CASSLGQGANEQFF.

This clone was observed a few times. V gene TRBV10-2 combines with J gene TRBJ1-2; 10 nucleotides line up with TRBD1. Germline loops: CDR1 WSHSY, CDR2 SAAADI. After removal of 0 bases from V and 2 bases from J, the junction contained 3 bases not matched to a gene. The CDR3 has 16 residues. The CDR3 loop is CASSESLGQGNYGYTF. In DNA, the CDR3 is TGCGCCAGCAGTGAGTCGTTGGGACAGGGGAACTATGGCTACACCTTC.

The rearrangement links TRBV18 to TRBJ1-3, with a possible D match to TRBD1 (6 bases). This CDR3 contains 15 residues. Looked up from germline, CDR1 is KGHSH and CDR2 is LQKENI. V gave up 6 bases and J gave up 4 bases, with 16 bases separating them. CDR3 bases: TGTGCCAGCTCCCAAACCGGGGGGCAGGGAAACACCATATATTTT. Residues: CASSQTGGQGNTIYF.

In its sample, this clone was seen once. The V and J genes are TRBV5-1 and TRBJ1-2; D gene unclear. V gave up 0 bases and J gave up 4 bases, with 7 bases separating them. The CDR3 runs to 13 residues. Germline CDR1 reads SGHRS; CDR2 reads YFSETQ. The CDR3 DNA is TGCGCCAGCAGCTTGGCAGAAATCTATGGCTACACCTTC. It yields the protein CASSLAEIYGYTF.

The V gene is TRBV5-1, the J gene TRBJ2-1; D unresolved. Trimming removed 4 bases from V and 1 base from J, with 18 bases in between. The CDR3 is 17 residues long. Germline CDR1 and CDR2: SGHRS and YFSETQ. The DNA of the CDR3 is TGCGCCAGCAGCCCGTTCATTAGTAGCTTTTCCTACAATGAGCAGTTCTTC. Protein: CASSPFISSFSYNEQFF.

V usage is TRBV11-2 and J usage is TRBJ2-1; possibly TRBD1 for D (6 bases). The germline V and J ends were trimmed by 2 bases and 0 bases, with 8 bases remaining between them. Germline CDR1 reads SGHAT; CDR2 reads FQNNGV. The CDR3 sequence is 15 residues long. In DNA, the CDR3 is TGTGCCAGCAGCTTATCGGACAGCTCCTACAATGAGCAGTTCTTC. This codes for CASSLSDSSYNEQFF.

CDR3 nucleotide sequence: TGTGCCAGCAGCTTACGACAGGGGCTAGTGGCCAAAAACATTCAGTACTTC. Translating gives CASSLRQGLVAKNIQYF. The rearrangement joins TRBV11-3 to TRBJ2-4; 8 bases are a match to TRBD1. The CDR3 is 17 amino acids. V lost 2 bases, J lost 1 base, and 7 bases stayed unmatched. Germline V CDR1 and CDR2: SGHNT, YENEEA.

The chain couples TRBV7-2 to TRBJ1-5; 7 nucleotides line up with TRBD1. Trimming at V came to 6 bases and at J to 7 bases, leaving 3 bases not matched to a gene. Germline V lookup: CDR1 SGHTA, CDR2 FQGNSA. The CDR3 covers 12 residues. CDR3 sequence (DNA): TGTGCCAGCAGTGACAGGGCCCAGCCCCAGCATTTT. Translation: CASSDRAQPQHF.